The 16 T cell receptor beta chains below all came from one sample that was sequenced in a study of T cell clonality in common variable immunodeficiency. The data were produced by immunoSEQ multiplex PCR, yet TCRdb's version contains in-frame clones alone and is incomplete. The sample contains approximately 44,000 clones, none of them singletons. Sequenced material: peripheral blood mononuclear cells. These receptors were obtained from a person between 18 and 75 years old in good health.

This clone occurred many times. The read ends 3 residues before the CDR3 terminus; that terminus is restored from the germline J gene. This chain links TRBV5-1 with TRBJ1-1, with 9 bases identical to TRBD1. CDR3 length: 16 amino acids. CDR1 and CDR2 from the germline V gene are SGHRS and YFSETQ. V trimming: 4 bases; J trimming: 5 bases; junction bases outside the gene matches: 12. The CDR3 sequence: CASSPGTGGMGTEAFF. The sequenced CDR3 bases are TGCGCCAGCAGCCCGGGTACAGGGGGCATGGGGACTGAA.

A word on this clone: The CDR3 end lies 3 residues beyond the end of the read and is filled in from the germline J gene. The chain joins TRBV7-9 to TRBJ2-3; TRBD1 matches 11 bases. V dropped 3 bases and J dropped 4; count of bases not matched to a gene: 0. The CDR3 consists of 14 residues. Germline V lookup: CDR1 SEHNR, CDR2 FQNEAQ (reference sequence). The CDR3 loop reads CASSLGQGADTQYF. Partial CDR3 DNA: TGTGCCAGCAGCTTGGGACAGGGGGCAGATACG.

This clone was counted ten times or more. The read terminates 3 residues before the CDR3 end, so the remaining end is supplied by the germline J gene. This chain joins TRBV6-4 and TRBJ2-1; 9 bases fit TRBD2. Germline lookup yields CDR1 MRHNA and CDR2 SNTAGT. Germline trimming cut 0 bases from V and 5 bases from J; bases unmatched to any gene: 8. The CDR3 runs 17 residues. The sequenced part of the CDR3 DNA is TGTGCCAGCAGTGACTCCCCGCTAGCGGGAAGGAACAATGAG. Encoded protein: CASSDSPLAGRNNE. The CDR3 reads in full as CASSDSPLAGRNNEQFF.

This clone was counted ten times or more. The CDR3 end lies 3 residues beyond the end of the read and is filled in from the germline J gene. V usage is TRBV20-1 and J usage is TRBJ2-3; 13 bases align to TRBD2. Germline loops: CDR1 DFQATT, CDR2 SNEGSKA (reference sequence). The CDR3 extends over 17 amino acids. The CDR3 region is CSALRTSGRLVGETQYF. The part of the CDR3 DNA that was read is TGCAGTGCCCTCAGGACTAGCGGGAGATTGGTGGGAGAGACG.

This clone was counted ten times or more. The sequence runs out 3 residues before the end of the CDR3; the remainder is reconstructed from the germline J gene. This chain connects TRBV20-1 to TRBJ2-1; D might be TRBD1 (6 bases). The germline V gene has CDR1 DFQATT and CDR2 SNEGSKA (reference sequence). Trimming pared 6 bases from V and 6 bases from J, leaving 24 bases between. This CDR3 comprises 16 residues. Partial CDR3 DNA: TGCAGTGCAAAGGAACTAGGTTTTGGACAGTCCAATGAG. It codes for CSAKELGFGQSNE. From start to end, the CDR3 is CSAKELGFGQSNEQFF.

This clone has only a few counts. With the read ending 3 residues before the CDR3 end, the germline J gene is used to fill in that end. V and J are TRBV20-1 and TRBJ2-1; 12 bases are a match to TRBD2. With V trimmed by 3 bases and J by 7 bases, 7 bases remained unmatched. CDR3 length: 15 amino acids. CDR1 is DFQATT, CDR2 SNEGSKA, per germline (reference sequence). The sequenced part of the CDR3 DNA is TGCAGTGCTAGCCCTTCTAGCGGGGGGGTAAATGAG. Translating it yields CSASPSSGGVNE. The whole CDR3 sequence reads CSASPSSGGVNEQFF.

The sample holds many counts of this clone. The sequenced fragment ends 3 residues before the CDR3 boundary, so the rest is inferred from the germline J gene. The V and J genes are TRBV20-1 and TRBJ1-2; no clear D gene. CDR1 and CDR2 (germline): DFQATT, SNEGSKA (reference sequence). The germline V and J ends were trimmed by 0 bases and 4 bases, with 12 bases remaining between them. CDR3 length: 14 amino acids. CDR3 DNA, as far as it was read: TGCAGTGCTAGAGATGTGACGGGTATCTATGGC. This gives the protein CSARDVTGIYG. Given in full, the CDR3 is CSARDVTGIYGYTF.

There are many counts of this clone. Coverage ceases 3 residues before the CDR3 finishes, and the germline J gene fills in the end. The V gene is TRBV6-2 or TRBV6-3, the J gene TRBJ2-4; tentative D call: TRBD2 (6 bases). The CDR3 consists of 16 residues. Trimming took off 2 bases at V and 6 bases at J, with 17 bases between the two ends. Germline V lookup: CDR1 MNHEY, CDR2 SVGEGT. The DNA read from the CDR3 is TGTGCCAGCAGTTACGAGGGAGCGGGTGGGAGAAACATT. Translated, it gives CASSYEGAGGRNI. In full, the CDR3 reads CASSYEGAGGRNIQYF.

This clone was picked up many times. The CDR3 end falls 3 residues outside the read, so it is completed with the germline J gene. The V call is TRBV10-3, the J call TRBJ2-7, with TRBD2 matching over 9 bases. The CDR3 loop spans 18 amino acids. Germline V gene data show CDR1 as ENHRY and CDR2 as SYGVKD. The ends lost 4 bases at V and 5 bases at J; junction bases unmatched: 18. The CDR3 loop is CAISAWRGGSPTGNEQYF. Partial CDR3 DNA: TGTGCCATCAGTGCCTGGCGGGGGGGCTCCCCCACGGGGAACGAG.

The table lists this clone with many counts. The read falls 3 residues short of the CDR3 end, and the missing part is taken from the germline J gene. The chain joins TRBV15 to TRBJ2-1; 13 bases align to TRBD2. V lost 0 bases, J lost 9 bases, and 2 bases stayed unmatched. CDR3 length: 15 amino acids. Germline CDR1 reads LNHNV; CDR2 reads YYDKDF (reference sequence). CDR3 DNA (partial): TGTGCCACCAGCAGAGAAGGGACTAGCGGGGCTGAG. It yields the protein CATSREGTSGAE. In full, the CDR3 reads CATSREGTSGAEQFF.

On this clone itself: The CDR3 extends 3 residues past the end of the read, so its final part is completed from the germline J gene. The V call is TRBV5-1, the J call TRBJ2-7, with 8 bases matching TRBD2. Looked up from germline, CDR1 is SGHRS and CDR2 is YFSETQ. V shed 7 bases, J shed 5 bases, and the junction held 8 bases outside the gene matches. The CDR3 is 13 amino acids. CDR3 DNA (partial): TGCGCCAGCCCACCGGGCGGGGGGAACGAG. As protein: CASPPGGGNE. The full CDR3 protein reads CASPPGGGNEQYF.

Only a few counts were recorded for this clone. The covered CDR3 bases are TGTGCCAGCTCACTTGTGACAGGGAACGATCAGCCC. Protein sequence: CASSLVTGNDQP. The full-length CDR3 reads as CASSLVTGNDQPQHF. J is TRBJ1-5 and V is TRBV18; 7 nucleotides line up with TRBD1. With the read ending 3 residues before the CDR3 end, the germline J gene is used to fill in that end. Germline loops: CDR1 KGHSH, CDR2 LQKENI. The V segment lost 4 bases and the J segment 5 bases; nucleotides outside the gene matches: 8. The CDR3 totals 15 residues.

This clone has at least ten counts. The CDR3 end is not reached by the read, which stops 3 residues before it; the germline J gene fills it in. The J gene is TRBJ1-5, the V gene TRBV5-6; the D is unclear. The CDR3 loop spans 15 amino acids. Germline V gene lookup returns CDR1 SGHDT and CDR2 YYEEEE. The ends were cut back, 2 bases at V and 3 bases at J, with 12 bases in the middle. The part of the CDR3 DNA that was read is TGTGCCAGCAGCTTTGGGCTCCGAGACAATCAGCCC. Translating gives CASSFGLRDNQP. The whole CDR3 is CASSFGLRDNQPQHF.

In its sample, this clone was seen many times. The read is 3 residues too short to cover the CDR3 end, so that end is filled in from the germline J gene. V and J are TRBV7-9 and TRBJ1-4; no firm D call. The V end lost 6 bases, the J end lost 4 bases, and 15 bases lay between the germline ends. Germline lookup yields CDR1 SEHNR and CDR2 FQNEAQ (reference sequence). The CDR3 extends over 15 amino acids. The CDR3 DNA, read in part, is TGTGCCAGCAGTCCCCTCGAGCTGAGTAATGAAAAA. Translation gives CASSPLELSNEK. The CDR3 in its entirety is CASSPLELSNEKLFF.

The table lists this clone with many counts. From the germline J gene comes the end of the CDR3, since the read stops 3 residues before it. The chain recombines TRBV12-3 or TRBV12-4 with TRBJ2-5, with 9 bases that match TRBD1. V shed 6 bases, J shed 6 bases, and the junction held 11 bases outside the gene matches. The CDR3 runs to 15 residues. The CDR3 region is CASRDSLTGGKTQYF. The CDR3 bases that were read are TGTGCCAGCAGAGATAGTTTGACAGGGGGAAAGACC.

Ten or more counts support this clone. The CDR3 here is CSARDIVRGNYGYTF. The part of the CDR3 DNA that was read is TGCAGTGCTAGAGATATTGTGAGGGGTAACTATGGC. The chain employs TRBV20-1 and TRBJ1-2; a weak D match, TRBD1 (5 bases). The observed sequence ends 3 residues before the CDR3 terminus, with the missing tail filled in from the germline J gene. This CDR3 is 15 amino acids long. Germline assignment: CDR1 DFQATT and CDR2 SNEGSKA (reference sequence). Trimming pared 0 bases from V and 1 base from J, leaving 12 bases between.